Shown below are 28 T cell receptor beta chains from a single sample sequenced in a study of blood T cell repertoires in COVID-19. Repertoires were generated with immunoSEQ multiplex PCR, while TCRdb's copy carries only in-frame clones and drops some. The profile covers 160,000 or so clones, with around 84% appearing a single time and about 1% taken by the ten largest. Sequencing used peripheral blood. Source of these receptors: a man aged 40-49 years with acute or convalescent COVID-19.

This clone was counted once. The rearrangement joins TRBV28 to TRBJ2-1; TRBD2 matches at 7 bases. V shed 3 bases, J shed 5 bases, and the junction held 16 bases outside the gene matches. The germline V gene has CDR1 MDHEN and CDR2 SYDVKM. This CDR3 comprises 18 residues. DNA for the CDR3: TGTGCCAGCAGTTTCCCCGGGAGACTAGCAGTGGGGAACAATGAGCAGTTCTTC. Protein: CASSFPGRLAVGNNEQFF.

The CDR3 spells CASSLQRQGASYNSPLHF. The CDR3 DNA follows: TGTGCCAGCAGTCTTCAAAGACAGGGGGCATCCTATAATTCACCCCTCCACTTT. This rearrangement joins TRBV27 to TRBJ1-6; TRBD1 aligns across 10 bases. CDR1 is MNHEY and CDR2 is SMNVEV in the germline V gene (reference sequence). This CDR3 contains 18 residues. The junction had 8 bases not matched to a gene; V was cut back by 5 bases and J by 1 base.

This chain uses TRBV15 with TRBJ1-5, with D maybe TRBD1 (6 bases). Per the germline V gene, CDR1 is LNHNV and CDR2 is YYDKDF (reference sequence). This CDR3 region has 15 residues. V lost 0 bases to trimming and J lost 1 base, with 7 bases between them. The CDR3 loop is CATSRDRGSNQPQHF. The CDR3 nucleotides are TGTGCCACCAGCAGAGATAGGGGGAGCAATCAGCCCCAGCATTTT.

Turning to this clone: The same CDR3 is also encoded by other DNA sequences in this sample. The J gene is TRBJ1-1, the V gene TRBV18, with D maybe TRBD1 (6 bases). Trimming removed 6 bases from V and 0 bases from J, with 11 bases in between. The CDR3 length is 14 residues. Germline-derived CDR1 and CDR2 are KGHSH and LQKENI. For the CDR3, the DNA is TGTGCCAGCTCGCCGGACAGAATGAACACTGAAGCTTTCTTT. Translation: CASSPDRMNTEAFF.

This chain joins TRBV4-2 and TRBJ2-3; 16 positions match TRBD2. The CDR3 is 16 residues long. Germline V gives CDR1 LGHNA, CDR2 YNFKEQ. J gave up 5 bases and V 5 bases, and 4 bases lay outside the gene matches. CDR3 DNA: TGTGCCAGCAGCGAGGGGACTAGCGGGGGGGAAGATACGCAGTATTTT. Protein sequence: CASSEGTSGGEDTQYF.

The chain has TRBV13 and TRBJ1-1; D is perhaps TRBD1 (6 bases). The germline V and J ends were trimmed by 1 base and 0 bases, with 6 bases remaining between them. The CDR3 has 14 residues. CDR1 and CDR2 from the germline V gene are PRHDT and FYEKMQ (reference sequence). The CDR3 spells CASSLDRVNTEAFF. For the CDR3, the DNA is TGTGCCAGCAGCTTAGACAGGGTGAACACTGAAGCTTTCTTT.

CDR3 amino acids: CASSLSTDRVNEQFF. In nucleotides, the CDR3 is TGCGCCAGCAGCTTGTCTACAGACAGGGTTAATGAGCAGTTCTTC. V usage is TRBV5-1 and J usage is TRBJ2-1, with 7 positions matching TRBD1. Losses at the gene ends were 1 base for V and 7 bases for J; bases not matched to a gene: 8. The CDR3 covers 15 residues. Germline V gene data show CDR1 as SGHRS and CDR2 as YFSETQ.

The V gene is TRBV18, the J gene TRBJ1-2; possible D gene TRBD1, 5 bases. Germline CDR1 is KGHSH and CDR2 is LQKENI. The CDR3 spans 14 residues. V was cut by 2 bases and J by 2 bases, with 9 bases left in between. This CDR3 is CASSPGAGNYGYTF. The CDR3 DNA is TGTGCCAGCTCACCAGGGGCCGGGAACTATGGCTACACCTTC.

This sequence joins TRBV6-5 and TRBJ1-2; D gene uncertain. This CDR3 region has 13 residues. Germline V CDR1 and CDR2: MNHEY, SVGAGI. The germline V and J ends were trimmed by 5 bases and 3 bases, with 10 bases remaining between them. The chain's CDR3 is CASSPGTDYGYTF. The CDR3 nucleotides read TGTGCCAGCAGTCCGGGAACGGACTATGGCTACACCTTC.

This chain joins TRBV25-1 and TRBJ2-3, with 8 bases lining up with TRBD2. CDR3 length equals 16 residues. Losses at the gene ends were 4 bases for V and 2 bases for J; bases not matched to a gene: 8. Germline-derived CDR1 and CDR2 are MGHDK and SYGVNS. The CDR3 DNA is TGTGCCAGCAGTGGGATGGCGGGGGGCTTCACAGATACGCAGTATTTT. Translating gives CASSGMAGGFTDTQYF.

The J gene is TRBJ1-6, the V gene TRBV28; 9 positions agree with TRBD1. CDR1 is MDHEN and CDR2 is SYDVKM in the germline V gene. V trimming: 6 bases; J trimming: 0 bases; junction bases outside the gene matches: 3. This CDR3 contains 16 residues. Here the CDR3 reads CASSRDRDSYNSPLHF. The CDR3 DNA reads TGTGCCAGCAGCCGGGACAGGGACTCCTATAATTCACCCCTCCACTTT.

In DNA, the CDR3 is TGTGCCAGCAGCTCCAACCCGGGACAGGGAAGGAACACTGAAGCTTTCTTT. Translated, it gives CASSSNPGQGRNTEAFF. The chain has TRBV7-3 and TRBJ1-1; TRBD1 agrees at 9 bases. V trimming: 4 bases; J trimming: 1 base; junction bases outside the gene matches: 10. There are 17 residues in the CDR3. Looked up from germline, CDR1 is SGHTA and CDR2 is FQGTGA.

The DNA of the CDR3 is TGTGCCAGTAGTACCTCCATAGCGGGTTCAAGCACAGATACGCAGTATTTT. Amino acids: CASSTSIAGSSTDTQYF. The chain links TRBV19 to TRBJ2-3, with 7 bases fitting TRBD2. Trimming removed 4 bases from V and 0 bases from J; junction bases left unmatched: 10. Germline loops: CDR1 LNHDA, CDR2 SQIVND (reference sequence). This CDR3 region has 17 residues. Full variable domain (remainder filled in from reference TRBV19 and TRBJ2-3): DGGITQSPKYLFRKEGQNVTLSCEQNLNHDAMYWYRQDPGQGLRLIYYSQIVNDFQKGDIAEGYSVSREKKESFPLTVTSAQKNPTAFYLCASSTSIAGSSTDTQYFGPGTRLTVL.

The chain has TRBV3-1 (or the pseudogene TRBV3-2) and TRBJ1-1; no firm D call. This CDR3 has 13 residues. CDR1 is LGHDT, CDR2 YNNKEL, per germline (reference sequence). With 4 bases removed from V and 4 bases from J, the gap between germline ends came to 10 bases. In nucleotides, the CDR3 is TGTGCCAGCAGCCTTGTATCAGGCACTGAAGCTTTCTTT. It encodes CASSLVSGTEAFF.

J is TRBJ1-1 and V is TRBV10-3; no clear D gene. This CDR3 is 14 amino acids long. V was trimmed by 8 bases and J by 4 bases, leaving 17 bases between them. Germline lookup yields CDR1 ENHRY and CDR2 SYGVKD. The CDR3 loop reads CAIGAGDAGTEAFF. The DNA for the CDR3 is TGTGCCATCGGAGCCGGGGATGCTGGCACTGAAGCTTTCTTT.

The chain combines TRBV5-4 with TRBJ1-5, with 7 bases fitting TRBD1. The germline V gene has CDR1 SGHNT and CDR2 YYREEE (reference sequence). V lost 4 bases and J lost 5; bases outside the gene matches: 3. This CDR3 region has 13 residues. The CDR3 reads CASSRGQDQPQHF. The CDR3 bases are TGTGCCAGCAGCAGGGGGCAGGATCAGCCCCAGCATTTT.

This sequence joins TRBV5-4 and TRBJ1-1; D unclear. This CDR3 region has 13 residues. With 3 bases removed from V and 0 bases from J, the gap between germline ends came to 6 bases. Germline values: CDR1 SGHNT, CDR2 YYREEE (reference sequence). The CDR3 here is CASSSMLNTEAFF. The CDR3 DNA reads TGTGCCAGCAGCTCCATGTTGAACACTGAAGCTTTCTTT. Full variable domain (missing parts from reference TRBV5-4 and TRBJ1-1): ETGVTQSPTHLIKTRGQQVTLRCSSQSGHNTVSWYQQALGQGPQFIFQYYREEENGRGNFPPRFSGLQFPNYSSELNVNALELDDSALYLCASSSMLNTEAFFGQGTRLTVV.

This clone was recorded once. The V call is TRBV7-3, the J call TRBJ1-1, with D possibly being TRBD1 (5 bases). The CDR3 is made up of 13 amino acids. The germline gives CDR1 SGHTA, CDR2 FQGTGA. Trimming stripped 1 base from V and 5 bases from J, with 8 bases between. In DNA, the CDR3 is TGTGCCAGCAGCTTAAACCGGGGGACTGAAGCTTTCTTT. The encoded protein is CASSLNRGTEAFF.

The chain employs TRBV28 and TRBJ1-2; no reliable D call. The V end was cut by 3 bases, the J end by 3 bases, with 11 bases between. The CDR3 extends over 14 amino acids. Germline V gene data show CDR1 as MDHEN and CDR2 as SYDVKM. CDR3 sequence (DNA): TGTGCCAGCAGTTTGGGCCACGGATACTATGGCTACACCTTC. Protein product: CASSLGHGYYGYTF.

This chain joins TRBV5-1 and TRBJ1-1; D might be TRBD1 (5 bases). This CDR3 comprises 14 residues. Germline values: CDR1 SGHRS, CDR2 YFSETQ. The V and J ends lost 3 bases and 1 base respectively, with 10 bases between them. The CDR3 is CASSSGGRNTEAFF. As DNA, the CDR3 is TGCGCCAGCAGCTCCGGGGGGAGGAACACTGAAGCTTTCTTT.

This clone was detected a few times. The rearrangement joins TRBV5-1 to TRBJ2-2; TRBD1 matches 9 bases. The CDR3 loop spans 15 amino acids. Per germline, CDR1 SGHRS and CDR2 YFSETQ. V shed 4 bases, J shed 1 base, and the junction held 2 bases outside the gene matches. The CDR3 region is CASSRGQGNTGELFF. CDR3 sequence (DNA): TGCGCCAGCAGCCGGGGACAGGGGAACACCGGGGAGCTGTTTTTT.

The chain has TRBV6-1 and TRBJ1-4, with 10 bases matching TRBD1. CDR3 length: 16 residues. The V gene end was trimmed by 0 bases and the J gene end by 6 bases; junction bases not matched to a gene: 4. In germline, CDR1 is MNHNS, CDR2 SASEGT. This CDR3 is CASSEAQGTGDEKLFF. The CDR3 coding sequence is TGTGCCAGCAGTGAAGCCCAGGGGACAGGGGATGAAAAACTGTTTTTT.

The sample holds many counts of this clone. The V gene is TRBV24-1, the J gene TRBJ2-2; D not resolved. Trimming left V 4 bases short and J 8 bases short, with 10 bases between. The CDR3 spans 13 residues. From germline, CDR1 is KGHDR and CDR2 SFDVKD. The CDR3 DNA reads as TGTGCCACCAGTGACCCATCCGGGGGGGAGCTGTTTTTT. Translation: CATSDPSGGELFF.

J is TRBJ2-1 and V is TRBV14; the D gene is possibly TRBD2 (6 bases). This CDR3 has 12 residues. The V gene lost 4 bases and the J gene lost 9 bases, with 10 bases spanning the gap. The germline CDR1 and CDR2 sequences are SGHDN and FVKESK. The CDR3 loop is CASSPAGGEQFF. The CDR3 DNA follows: TGTGCCAGCAGCCCCGCCGGGGGTGAGCAGTTCTTC. The complete variable domain, with remaining parts taken from reference TRBV14 and TRBJ2-1, reads EAGVTQFPSHSVIEKGQTVTLRCDPISGHDNLYWYRRVMGKEIKFLLHFVKESKQDESGMPNNRFLAERTGGTYSTLKVQPAELEDSGVYFCASSPAGGEQFFGPGTRLTVL.

The chain combines TRBV5-1 with TRBJ1-1; 11 bases agree with TRBD1. The germline CDR1 and CDR2 sequences are SGHRS and YFSETQ. Trimming at V came to 4 bases and at J to 7 bases, leaving 6 bases not matched to a gene. The CDR3 runs 14 residues. The CDR3 sequence is CASSPGQGAIEAFF. Here the CDR3 DNA reads TGCGCCAGCAGCCCAGGACAGGGGGCTATTGAAGCTTTCTTT.

V usage is TRBV15 and J usage is TRBJ1-2; the match to TRBD1 covers 9 bases. Trimming removed 2 bases from V and 3 bases from J; junction bases left unmatched: 16. Looked up from germline, CDR1 is LNHNV and CDR2 is YYDKDF (reference sequence). The CDR3 sequence is 19 residues long. CDR3 loop: CATSRSGQIQGAKDYGYTF. The CDR3 region has the DNA TGTGCCACCAGCAGATCGGGTCAAATACAGGGGGCGAAGGACTATGGCTACACCTTC.

This rearrangement joins TRBV6-5 to TRBJ1-6, with D uncertain. The CDR3 length is 15 residues. V gave up 4 bases and J gave up 6 bases, with 13 bases separating them. CDR1 MNHEY and CDR2 SVGAGI come from the germline V gene. CDR3 coding DNA: TGTGCCAGCAGTTCGACGGCGGGGAGTAATTCACCCCTCCACTTT. This translates into CASSSTAGSNSPLHF.

V usage is TRBV7-2 and J usage is TRBJ1-1; D is unclear. The CDR3 covers 15 residues. The V gene lost 1 base and the J gene lost 4 bases, with 13 bases spanning the gap. Germline V CDR1 and CDR2: SGHTA, FQGNSA. The CDR3 DNA reads as TGTGCCAGCAGCTTAGGTCCCTTTGGAGGCACTGAAGCTTTCTTT. Its translation: CASSLGPFGGTEAFF.